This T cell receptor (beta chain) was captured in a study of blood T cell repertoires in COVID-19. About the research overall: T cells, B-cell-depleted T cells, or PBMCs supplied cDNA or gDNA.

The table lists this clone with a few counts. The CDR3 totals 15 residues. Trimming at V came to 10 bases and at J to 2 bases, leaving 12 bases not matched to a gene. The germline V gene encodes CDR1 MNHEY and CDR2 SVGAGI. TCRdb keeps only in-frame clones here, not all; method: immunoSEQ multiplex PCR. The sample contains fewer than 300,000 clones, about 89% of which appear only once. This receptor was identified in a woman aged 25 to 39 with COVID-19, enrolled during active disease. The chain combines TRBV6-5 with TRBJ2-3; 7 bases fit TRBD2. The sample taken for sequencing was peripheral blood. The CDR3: CATQLGGGATDTQYF. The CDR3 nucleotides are TGTGCCACCCAGCTCGGCGGGGGAGCCACAGATACGCAGTATTTT.